Each of the 17 T cell receptor beta chains below was sequenced from the same sample in a study of blood T cell repertoires in COVID-19. Profiling relied on immunoSEQ multiplex PCR, and the TCRdb table lists in-frame clones only, not all of them. The table includes about 100,000 clones, about 88% detected once. Sequenced: peripheral blood. The receptor set was obtained from a man aged 80 or over with active or convalescent COVID-19.

This chain uses TRBV10-1 with TRBJ1-2, with 8 positions matching TRBD1. The CDR3 loop spans 14 amino acids. The junction had 8 bases not matched to a gene; V was cut back by 10 bases and J by 1 base. Germline CDR1 WNHNN, CDR2 SYGVQD (reference sequence). The DNA for the CDR3 is TGCGCCATTATGACAGGGGCCCTTAACTATGGCTACACCTTC. It translates to CAIMTGALNYGYTF.

The chain carries TRBV3-1 (or the pseudogene TRBV3-2) and TRBJ1-2, with D possibly matching TRBD1 (5 bases). This CDR3 is 16 amino acids long. CDR1 and CDR2 from the germline V gene are LGHDT and YNNKEL (reference sequence). Trimming stripped 0 bases from V and 2 bases from J, with 13 bases between. In DNA, the CDR3 is TGTGCCAGCAGCCAAGAACAGACAGCAACCAACTATGGCTACACCTTC. As protein: CASSQEQTATNYGYTF.

CDR3 sequence: CASSVLADLSYEQYF. For the CDR3, the DNA is TGTGCCAGCAGTGTCCTAGCGGACCTCTCCTACGAGCAGTACTTC. The chain employs TRBV7-2 and TRBJ2-7, with 7 bases that match TRBD2. Losses at the gene ends were 6 bases for V and 0 bases for J; bases not matched to a gene: 8. Germline-derived CDR1 and CDR2 are SGHTA and FQGNSA. The CDR3 runs 15 residues.

The chain employs TRBV5-1 and TRBJ2-2; 8 bases fit TRBD2. V was pared by 4 bases and J by 0 bases, with 2 bases of the junction left unmatched. Germline CDR1 reads SGHRS; CDR2 reads YFSETQ. This CDR3 comprises 15 residues. CDR3 nucleotide sequence: TGCGCCAGCAGCCCTAGCGGGTCGAACACCGGGGAGCTGTTTTTT. It is translated as CASSPSGSNTGELFF.

This chain connects TRBV5-1 to TRBJ2-7; maybe TRBD1 (5 bases). The germline V gene has CDR1 SGHRS and CDR2 YFSETQ. The CDR3 sequence is 15 residues long. The V and J ends lost 4 bases and 4 bases respectively, with 18 bases between them. The DNA for the CDR3 is TGCGCCAGCAGCCCCGGGTGGGGTGCAGGGTACGAGCAGTACTTC. Amino acids: CASSPGWGAGYEQYF. Full variable domain (rest looked up from reference TRBV5-1 and TRBJ2-7): KAGVTQTPRYLIKTRGQQVTLSCSPISGHRSVSWYQQTPGQGLQFLFEYFSETQRNKGNFPGRFSGRQFSNSRSEMNVSTLELGDSALYLCASSPGWGAGYEQYFGPGTRLTVT.

This clone was counted a single time. The CDR3 is CASSPRTGEANYGYTF. The CDR3, as DNA: TGCGCCAGCAGCCCCCGAACAGGGGAGGCTAACTATGGCTACACCTTC. The rearrangement joins TRBV5-1 to TRBJ1-2; 7 positions match TRBD1. This CDR3 is built from 16 residues. The ends lost 4 bases at V and 0 bases at J; junction bases unmatched: 9. Germline CDR1 is SGHRS and CDR2 is YFSETQ.

The CDR3 sequence is CASSPDREGEQYF. Written as DNA, the CDR3 is TGTGCCAGCAGCCCGGACAGGGAGGGTGAGCAGTACTTC. The gene calls are TRBV2 and TRBJ2-7; the D gene is possibly TRBD1 (8 bases). V shed 6 bases and J shed 7 bases, with 16 bases lying between them. From germline, CDR1 is SNHLY and CDR2 FYNNEI. This CDR3 is 13 amino acids long.

The chain joins TRBV5-6 to TRBJ2-5; 8 bases agree with TRBD2. V lost 4 bases to trimming and J lost 2 bases; unmatched junction nucleotides: 4. The CDR3 spans 14 residues. Germline CDR1 SGHDT, CDR2 YYEEEE. CDR3 loop: CASSPTSVQETQYF. Here the CDR3 DNA reads TGTGCCAGCAGCCCGACTAGCGTACAAGAGACCCAGTACTTC.

The genes are TRBV7-8 and TRBJ2-2; 7 bases match TRBD2. The trim removed 5 bases at V and 1 base at J, leaving 4 bases unmatched. The CDR3 loop spans 15 amino acids. Germline CDR1 SGHVS, CDR2 FQNEAQ. The CDR3 DNA sequence: TGTGCCAGCAGCGGACCTAGCGGGAACACCGGGGAGCTGTTTTTT. Its translation: CASSGPSGNTGELFF.

The rearrangement uses TRBV15 and TRBJ2-7, with 7 nucleotides matching TRBD1. The V gene end was trimmed by 1 base and the J gene end by 0 bases; junction bases not matched to a gene: 9. The CDR3 runs to 17 residues. Germline V gene sequence: CDR1 LNHNV, CDR2 YYDKDF (reference sequence). The CDR3 loop is CATSRVGTAFSSYEQYF. DNA for the CDR3: TGTGCCACCAGCAGAGTGGGGACAGCCTTTAGCTCCTACGAGCAGTACTTC.

The table lists this clone with a count of one. This chain joins TRBV9 and TRBJ1-6; D remains unclear. The V end was cut by 2 bases, the J end by 7 bases, with 13 bases between. The CDR3 has 15 residues. The germline CDR1 and CDR2 sequences are SGDLS and YYNGEE. The CDR3 loop reads CASSVMEGANSPLHF. The CDR3 DNA reads as TGTGCCAGCAGCGTGATGGAGGGAGCGAATTCACCCCTCCACTTT.

The rearrangement links TRBV13 to TRBJ2-2, with 7 nucleotides matching TRBD2. Germline loops: CDR1 PRHDT, CDR2 FYEKMQ (reference sequence). Germline trimming cut 5 bases from V and 6 bases from J; bases unmatched to any gene: 3. The CDR3 has 13 amino acids. Here the CDR3 DNA reads TGTGCCAGCAGCCCCGCGGGAGCCGGGGAGCTGTTTTTT. Translation gives CASSPAGAGELFF.

The V and J genes are TRBV9 and TRBJ1-5; 9 bases agree with TRBD1. J lost 2 bases, V lost 5 bases, and 2 bases had no gene match. The germline gives CDR1 SGDLS, CDR2 YYNGEE. The CDR3 covers 14 residues. DNA for the CDR3: TGTGCCAGCAGTAGGACAGGGGGCAATCAGCCCCAGCATTTT. Its protein product is CASSRTGGNQPQHF.

The chain joins TRBV3-1 (or the pseudogene TRBV3-2) to TRBJ1-2; 8 bases are a match to TRBD1. The CDR3 extends over 15 amino acids. Looked up from germline, CDR1 is LGHDT and CDR2 is YNNKEL (reference sequence). J gave up 5 bases and V 1 base, and 6 bases lay outside the gene matches. The CDR3 here is CASSQGTGLRYGYTF. As DNA, the CDR3 is TGTGCCAGCAGCCAAGGGACAGGGCTTCGGTATGGCTACACCTTC.

Only one count was recorded for this clone. The CDR3: CASSPRFGEKLFF. The CDR3 DNA reads TGTGCCAGCAGCCCCCGGTTCGGGGAAAAACTGTTTTTT. The V call is TRBV11-1, the J call TRBJ1-4; no clear D. CDR3 size: 13 residues. CDR1 and CDR2 from the germline V gene are SGHAT and FQDESV (reference sequence). The V end was cut by 5 bases, the J end by 8 bases, with 12 bases between. Full variable domain (missing parts from reference TRBV11-1 and TRBJ1-4): EAEVAQSPRYKITEKSQAVAFWCDPISGHATLYWYRQILGQGPELLVQFQDESVVDDSQLPKDRFSAERLKGVDSTLKIQPAELGDSAMYLCASSPRFGEKLFFGSGTQLSVL.

The chain has TRBV6-2 or TRBV6-3 and TRBJ2-1; 11 nucleotides line up with TRBD1. CDR3 length equals 18 residues. Trimming took 3 bases from V and 0 from J; bases not matched to a gene: 7. Looked up from germline, CDR1 is MNHEY and CDR2 is SVGEGT. CDR3 amino acids: CASSYRDRGGSSYNEQFF. The CDR3 DNA is TGTGCCAGCAGTTATCGGGACAGGGGGGGGAGCTCCTACAATGAGCAGTTCTTC.

This rearrangement joins TRBV9 to TRBJ2-3; TRBD2 matches 8 bases. Germline CDR1 and CDR2: SGDLS and YYNGEE. The J segment lost 2 bases and the V segment lost 4 bases, leaving 12 bases of the junction unmatched. This CDR3 has 17 amino acids. The CDR3 reads CASSLPGTRGFTDTQYF. CDR3 bases: TGTGCCAGCAGCCTTCCGGGGACTAGAGGATTCACAGATACGCAGTATTTT.